The clone carrying this TCR beta chain was seen repeatedly, ten times or more. Its specificity is unknown. The sample is drawn from a study of CD8 T cells in ankylosing spondylitis. Study outcomes and limitations: Researchers report that disease-linked clones proved CD8+ and relatively rare in peripheral blood.

One entry per CDR3 protein, called by TCRdb with MiXCR from the 5' RACE reads. The sample carries 200,000 to 300,000 distinct CDR3 sequences, around 9.1% recorded once. Per germline, CDR1 MGHRA and CDR2 YSYEKL. The CDR3 runs 13 residues. Trimming stripped 2 bases from V and 4 bases from J, with 6 bases between. The receptor comes from a male donor with ankylosing spondylitis or in good health (not recorded which). The sequencing sample was made of blood, either unsorted or a sorted T cell fraction (not recorded which). The chain combines TRBV4-1 with TRBJ1-5; D is possibly TRBD1 (5 bases). This chain's CDR3 is CASSQYRNQPQHF. CDR3 in DNA: TGCGCCAGCAGCCAATACAGGAATCAGCCCCAGCATTTT.